These 3 T cell receptor beta chains share one sample of origin, sequenced in a study of blood T cell repertoires in COVID-19. TCRdb keeps only in-frame clones here, not all; method: immunoSEQ multiplex PCR. The sample consists of approximately 300,000 clones, about nine tenths of them appearing once. Sequenced sample: peripheral blood. The receptors here all came from a woman aged 45-65 years who had recovered from COVID-19.

CDR3 loop: CASSVAGGPWETQYF. The CDR3 DNA follows: TGTGCCAGTAGTGTTGCGGGGGGGCCATGGGAGACCCAGTACTTC. V and J are TRBV19 and TRBJ2-5; 9 nucleotides agree with TRBD2. The CDR3 covers 15 residues. With V trimmed by 5 bases and J by 5 bases, 9 bases remained unmatched. Germline V lookup: CDR1 LNHDA, CDR2 SQIVND (reference sequence).

The DNA for the CDR3 is TGTGCCAGCAGACTTTCCGCCAGGGAAATCTACACCTTC. This sequence encodes CASRLSAREIYTF. This chain uses TRBV3-1 (or the pseudogene TRBV3-2) with TRBJ1-2, with D perhaps matching TRBD1 (5 bases). Germline assignment: CDR1 LGHDT and CDR2 YNNKEL (reference sequence). The ends were cut back, 6 bases at V and 10 bases at J, with 18 bases in the middle. CDR3 size: 13 residues.

The chain links TRBV5-1 to TRBJ2-2; TRBD2 matches at 9 bases. With V trimmed by 3 bases and J by 4 bases, 7 bases remained unmatched. The CDR3 sequence is 16 residues long. CDR1 and CDR2 (germline): SGHRS, YFSETQ. This CDR3 reads CASSWGNSGGTGELFF. CDR3 DNA sequence: TGCGCCAGCAGCTGGGGTAATAGCGGGGGCACCGGGGAGCTGTTTTTT.